This T cell receptor beta chain is drawn from a study of early T cells in non-severe SARS-CoV-2 infection. TCRdb redid the calling of the 5' RACE reads with MiXCR, one entry per CDR3 protein. The sample includes about 83,000 distinct CDR3 sequences, more than 13% of them seen just once. Per the germline V gene, CDR1 is LNHDA and CDR2 is SQIVND (reference sequence). V shed 5 bases and J 5 bases; nucleotides not matched to a gene: 5. The CDR3 has 15 residues. The chain joins TRBV19 to TRBJ2-1; 11 bases agree with TRBD2. The sequence derives from an adult who was a healthcare worker with PCR-confirmed SARS-CoV-2 infection or an uninfected control (not recorded which). Sequencing used whole blood. The DNA for the CDR3 is TGTGCCAGTAGTCCGACTAGCGGGGTTAACAATGAGCAGTTCTTC. It specifies CASSPTSGVNNEQFF.